The source of this TCR beta chain is a study of blood T cell repertoires in COVID-19 (dated by TCRdb to between 2020 and 2021). Describing the broader study: Collaborator samples came from the United States, Italy and Spain and covered acute and convalescent phases of COVID-19. Subjects who had been exposed to COVID-19, were actively infected with it, or had recovered from it provided the deeply sampled blood TCRbeta repertoires that made up the dataset. A de-identified subject ID, COVID-19 status, age in years and sex were almost always included in the sample metadata. Where HLA class I and class II types were available, the types were taken from metadata supplied by the sample provider, not from assay-based typing. The material from the prospective study consisted of cDNA or gDNA derived from T cells, B-cell-depleted T cells, or PBMCs. The repertoires were released in a freely available public database meant as a resource for research on the immune response to SARS-CoV-2. Samples were obtained from the ongoing ImmuneRACE study (first 160 participants) and from about 1,300 subjects provided by 6 global collaborators.

CDR1 and CDR2 are read off the germline V gene as SGHVS and FQNEAQ. From the cysteine through the phenylalanine, the CDR3 covers 16 amino acids. Solely the CDR3 DNA is kept, with 48 bases framed from the first base. Trimming leaves V shorter by 6 bases and J shorter by 6 bases, with the junction holding 10 bases beyond the gene matches. The immunoSEQ Assay, a bias-controlled multiplex PCR, was used to amplify TCRbeta CDR3 regions from genomic DNA. The published analysis was carried out like this. Nucleated cell counts per sample were estimated from amplification of reference gene primers within the assay. To quantify the absolute abundance of each unique TCRbeta CDR3 rearrangement, sequence reads were collapsed and filtered. For each sample, productive Simpson clonality was calculated as the square root of Simpson's diversity index over productive rearrangements. In its TCRdb copy, this immuneACCESS table keeps in-frame sequences only and misses some clones. Where compared with another copy, unresolved V genes explain less than half of these, and the others have no known cause. The DNA was the basis for D and trimming; V, J and clone size are from that table. Within this sample are 150,000 to 200,000 clones, with over 80% of them counted one time only. 10% to 15% of the sample is held by the ten biggest clonotypes.

A note on this clone: Its target antigen remains unknown. The record has no base qualities; no much larger clone is one base away.

The full study reports these points: Clinical and demographic metadata were provided uncurated, with the amount varying by source and participant.

Another Seattle source contributed samples from volunteer blood donors who had recovered from COVID-19. Whole blood was collected in K2EDTA tubes by collaborating institutions according to the institutions' own protocols. For TCRbeta analysis, collaborators shipped samples as frozen whole blood, isolated PBMCs, or DNA extracted from either of those sample types. The chain links TRBV7-8 with TRBJ2-1; 11 bases in the middle match TRBD2. The sequence came from a man in his 70s who had recovered from COVID-19. Sequencing used peripheral blood. The CDR3 amino acid sequence is: CASSWTSGLEGNEQFF. The nucleotide sequence reads TGTGCCAGCAGTTGGACTAGCGGGTTGGAAGGCAATGAGCAGTTCTTC.